The 26 T cell receptor beta chains below all came from one sample that was sequenced in a study of shared clonotypes between healthy human individuals. The method was immunoSEQ multiplex PCR; TCRdb's version includes in-frame clones alone and lacks a portion of them. The data show about 360,000 clones, around 79% seen once. Source material: memory CD4+ T cells sorted from blood. As to subset: CD45RA-negative fraction. These receptors were collected from a man aged 25-45 years in good health.

The rearrangement joins TRBV5-4 to TRBJ2-1; no reliable D call. The CDR3 spans 15 residues. The germline CDR1 and CDR2 sequences are SGHNT and YYREEE (reference sequence). Trimming removed 0 bases from V and 0 bases from J, with 7 bases in between. The CDR3 DNA is TGTGCCAGCAGCTTGGGAGCAGTCTCCTACAATGAGCAGTTCTTC. Protein sequence: CASSLGAVSYNEQFF.

This sequence joins TRBV19 and TRBJ2-7; the match to TRBD1 covers 7 bases. CDR3 length: 14 amino acids. Germline V gives CDR1 LNHDA, CDR2 SQIVND (reference sequence). Trimming removed 5 bases from V and 0 bases from J; junction bases left unmatched: 4. The CDR3 sequence: CASSYRQGSYEQYF. Here the CDR3 DNA reads TGTGCCAGTAGTTACCGACAGGGCTCCTACGAGCAGTACTTC.

The gene calls are TRBV28 and TRBJ1-2; D call uncertain. This CDR3 is built from 11 residues. Looked up from germline, CDR1 is MDHEN and CDR2 is SYDVKM. V dropped 8 bases and J dropped 6 bases, with 10 bases sitting between them. The CDR3 DNA follows: TGTGCCAGCCAATCCTTCGATGGCTACACCTTC. It is translated as CASQSFDGYTF.

This clone was observed a few times. J is TRBJ2-2 and V is TRBV6-5, with D perhaps matching TRBD1 or TRBD2 (5 bases each). CDR1 and CDR2 (germline): MNHEY, SVGAGI. This CDR3 spans 15 amino acids. V lost 5 bases and J 4 bases, leaving 14 bases between the germline ends. The chain's CDR3 is CASSKGRPGTGELFF. As DNA, the CDR3 is TGTGCCAGCAGTAAGGGACGGCCGGGCACCGGGGAGCTGTTTTTT.

The rearrangement links TRBV6-6 to TRBJ2-7; 8 nucleotides match TRBD1. Trimming cost V 6 bases and J 2 bases; bases outside gene matches: 6. Germline assignment: CDR1 MNHNY and CDR2 SVGAGI (reference sequence). This CDR3 is built from 14 residues. The CDR3 DNA is TGTGCCAGCAGATCAGGACAGGGCGCCTACGAGCAGTACTTC. This sequence encodes CASRSGQGAYEQYF.

The chain combines TRBV29-1 with TRBJ2-1, with D possibly being TRBD1 (6 bases). Germline V gives CDR1 SQVTM, CDR2 ANQGSEA. CDR3 length equals 12 residues. The ends were cut back, 6 bases at V and 6 bases at J, with 12 bases in the middle. The CDR3 here is CSVDRFPNEQFF. CDR3 bases: TGCAGCGTAGACAGGTTCCCCAATGAGCAGTTCTTC.

The chain is built from TRBV5-1 and TRBJ1-2; a weak D match, TRBD1 (5 bases). V was cut by 3 bases and J by 4 bases, with 16 bases left in between. The CDR3 is made up of 15 amino acids. The germline V gene encodes CDR1 SGHRS and CDR2 YFSETQ. CDR3 DNA sequence: TGCGCCAGCAGCTGGGGGGGAGACCCCTCCTATGGCTACACCTTC. Its translation is CASSWGGDPSYGYTF.

In its sample, this clone was seen a few times. The rearrangement uses TRBV29-1 and TRBJ2-3; D unresolved. CDR3 size: 12 residues. CDR1 is SQVTM and CDR2 is ANQGSEA in the germline V gene. Trimming pared 5 bases from V and 4 bases from J, leaving 10 bases between. CDR3 sequence (DNA): TGCAGCGTTCTACTCCCCCCAGATACGCAGTATTTT. Translation: CSVLLPPDTQYF.

This chain connects TRBV6-1 to TRBJ1-1; tentative D call: TRBD1 (5 bases). Germline V gives CDR1 MNHNS, CDR2 SASEGT. The CDR3 loop spans 14 amino acids. Between the trimmed V and J ends, which lost 7 bases and 1 base, there was a span of 13 bases. This CDR3 reads CASTPIGGNTEAFF. Written as DNA, the CDR3 is TGTGCCAGCACTCCCATCGGGGGGAACACTGAAGCTTTCTTT.

The gene calls are TRBV29-1 and TRBJ2-5; the D call may be TRBD1 or TRBD2 (6 bases each). CDR1 is SQVTM, CDR2 ANQGSEA, per germline. The CDR3 totals 12 residues. Trimming took 5 bases from V and 5 from J, leaving 12 bases between them. CDR3 protein: CSVLRGVETQYF. CDR3 nucleotides: TGCAGCGTTTTAAGGGGGGTGGAGACCCAGTACTTC.

The genes are TRBV5-4 and TRBJ2-2; 8 bases match TRBD1. The CDR3 contains 14 residues. Germline-derived CDR1 and CDR2 are SGHNT and YYREEE (reference sequence). After removal of 5 bases from V and 6 bases from J, the junction contained 6 bases not matched to a gene. CDR3 loop: CASRLDRDPGELFF. Here the CDR3 DNA reads TGTGCCAGCAGACTGGACAGGGATCCCGGGGAGCTGTTTTTT. The full variable domain, in which reference TRBV5-4 and TRBJ2-2 provide the parts outside the CDR3, is ETGVTQSPTHLIKTRGQQVTLRCSSQSGHNTVSWYQQALGQGPQFIFQYYREEENGRGNFPPRFSGLQFPNYSSELNVNALELDDSALYLCASRLDRDPGELFFGEGSRLTVL.

The V and J genes are TRBV21-1 and TRBJ1-2; the D segment call TRBD1 is taken from the table without a DNA check. TRBV21-1 is noted as a pseudogene. The CDR3 runs to 18 residues. The DNA for the CDR3 is TGTGCCAGCAGCCACCAGATTCGACAGGGGGCTGATAACTATGGCTACACCTTC. As protein: CASSHQIRQGADNYGYTF.

As for this clone: A much larger clone lies one base from this, so it may be a read error. The chain combines TRBV7-9 with TRBJ2-5; D unresolved. This CDR3 contains 11 residues. V was pared by 0 bases and J by 5 bases, with 1 base between. From germline, CDR1 is SEHNR and CDR2 FQNEAQ (reference sequence). The CDR3 loop reads CASSLAETQYF. The DNA for the CDR3 is TGTGCCAGCAGCTTAGCGGAGACCCAGTACTTC.

V and J are TRBV4-2 and TRBJ2-3; D is uncertain. V dropped 6 bases and J dropped 4 bases, with 5 bases sitting between them. This CDR3 has 11 amino acids. The V gene's germline CDR1 is LGHNA and CDR2 YNFKEQ. CDR3 DNA sequence: TGTGCCAGCAGGTCCGCAGATACGCAGTATTTT. Amino acid sequence: CASRSADTQYF.

This chain links TRBV7-2 with TRBJ1-5, with D unclear. CDR1 SGHTA and CDR2 FQGNSA come from the germline V gene. V was clipped by 7 bases and J by 0 bases, with 7 bases between them. The CDR3 is made up of 13 amino acids. The CDR3 here is CASTFHSNQPQHF. CDR3 nucleotides: TGTGCCAGCACCTTTCATAGCAATCAGCCCCAGCATTTT.

This rearrangement joins TRBV7-7 to TRBJ2-6; D gene uncertain. Trimming pared 5 bases from V and 5 bases from J, leaving 22 bases between. CDR1 and CDR2 from the germline V gene are SSHAT and FNYEAQ (reference sequence). The CDR3 sequence is 18 residues long. CDR3 amino acids: CASSKFFKCQSRANVLTF. CDR3 bases: TGTGCCAGCAGCAAATTCTTTAAGTGCCAAAGTCGGGCCAACGTCCTGACTTTC.

The rearrangement links TRBV11-3 to TRBJ2-1; D unclear. The CDR3 contains 14 residues. The V gene lost 4 bases and the J gene lost 12 bases, with 19 bases spanning the gap. CDR1 is SGHNT and CDR2 is YENEEA in the germline V gene. The CDR3 DNA reads as TGTGCCAGCAGCTCGTCGGGCCCTTGGGCCGCGCAGTTCTTC. Amino acid sequence: CASSSSGPWAAQFF.

This clone showed up just a few times. Additional DNA sequences in this sample encode the identical CDR3. This chain uses TRBV19 with TRBJ1-5; D ambiguous. With 3 bases removed from V and 7 bases from J, the gap between germline ends came to 10 bases. Germline CDR1 is LNHDA and CDR2 is SQIVND (reference sequence). The length of the CDR3 is 13 residues. CDR3 residues: CASSILGDQPQHF. The CDR3, as DNA: TGTGCCAGTAGTATCTTGGGTGACCAGCCCCAGCATTTT.

This chain connects TRBV11-2 to TRBJ1-1, with 7 bases identical to TRBD1. The CDR3 covers 16 residues. The germline gives CDR1 SGHAT, CDR2 FQNNGV. The junction had 10 bases not matched to a gene; V was cut back by 5 bases and J by 1 base. CDR3 sequence reads: CASSMRTGRTNTEAFF. The CDR3 DNA is TGTGCCAGCAGCATGAGGACAGGTCGTACGAACACTGAAGCTTTCTTT. Full variable domain (missing parts from reference TRBV11-2 and TRBJ1-1): EAGVAQSPRYKIIEKRQSVAFWCNPISGHATLYWYQQILGQGPKLLIQFQNNGVVDDSQLPKDRFSAERLKGVDSTLKIQPAKLEDSAVYLCASSMRTGRTNTEAFFGQGTRLTVV.

This clone has just one count. The chain combines TRBV25-1 with TRBJ2-7; D is possibly TRBD2 (6 bases). The germline CDR1 and CDR2 sequences are MGHDK and SYGVNS. This CDR3 is built from 14 residues. V was clipped by 8 bases and J by 0 bases, with 14 bases between them. For the CDR3, the DNA is TGTGCCAGCTCCACAGGACTACACTCCTACGAGCAGTACTTC. As protein: CASSTGLHSYEQYF.

This chain joins TRBV6-1 and TRBJ2-3; a weak D match, TRBD2 (6 bases). Germline V gene sequence: CDR1 MNHNS, CDR2 SASEGT. The CDR3 loop spans 15 amino acids. V was cut by 1 base and J by 6 bases, with 14 bases left in between. The CDR3 DNA follows: TGTGCCAGCAGTGAAGTGAAGGGGACTGGGGATACGCAGTATTTT. It codes for CASSEVKGTGDTQYF.

This clone has more than one count but fewer than ten. V and J are TRBV18 and TRBJ2-7; D uncertain. The CDR3 sequence is 14 residues long. In germline, CDR1 is KGHSH, CDR2 LQKENI. V was clipped by 2 bases and J by 3 bases, with 11 bases between them. In nucleotides, the CDR3 is TGTGCCAGCTCACCAGGGTACGGTTACTACGAGCAGTACTTC. It specifies CASSPGYGYYEQYF.

As DNA, the CDR3 is TGTGCCAGCTCACCACTTCTCGCCCCAGGGGTGGCGAACACTGAAGCTTTCTTT. Translation gives CASSPLLAPGVANTEAFF. This chain links TRBV18 with TRBJ1-1; D might be TRBD1 (6 bases). CDR1 KGHSH and CDR2 LQKENI come from the germline V gene. Trimming took off 1 base at V and 1 base at J, with 19 bases between the two ends. The CDR3 has 18 residues.

The J gene is TRBJ2-7, the V gene TRBV5-6, with D possibly matching TRBD2 (5 bases). Deletions cut 5 bases from V and 3 bases from J, with 12 bases between. The CDR3 contains 13 residues. Germline lookup yields CDR1 SGHDT and CDR2 YYEEEE. The CDR3 DNA reads TGTGCCAGCAGTCTCTTCGGGGACTACGAGCAGTACTTC. Translating it yields CASSLFGDYEQYF.

The chain employs TRBV5-5 and TRBJ2-3, with 8 bases aligning to TRBD2. The length of the CDR3 is 16 residues. CDR1 and CDR2 (germline): SGHKS, YYEKEE (reference sequence). The J segment lost 3 bases and the V segment lost 2 bases, leaving 8 bases of the junction unmatched. This chain's CDR3 is CASSLPGTRGTDTQYF. The CDR3 DNA sequence: TGTGCCAGCAGCTTACCCGGGACTAGAGGGACAGATACGCAGTATTTT.

This chain joins TRBV11-3 and TRBJ2-1; D is undetermined. V lost 4 bases and J lost 3, with 7 bases in between. Germline V CDR1 and CDR2: SGHNT, YENEEA. CDR3 size: 13 residues. The CDR3 region has the DNA TGTGCCAGCAGCTCCCTAGGCTACAATGAGCAGTTCTTC. It translates to CASSSLGYNEQFF.